Listed below are T cell receptor beta chains from one sample, sequenced in a study of blood T cell repertoires in COVID-19. Assay used: immunoSEQ multiplex PCR; TCRdb lists only in-frame clones, some missing. The table shows 150,000 to 200,000 clones, with about 89% occurring only once. Sequences were obtained from PBMCs or T cells enriched from blood (not recorded which). All receptors derive from a woman younger than 35 who had recovered from COVID-19. The CDR3 runs from the conserved cysteine through the conserved F or W. The D gene is left open where the match is weak. Clone size is stated in some rows and not others, as once, few, many or a class when expanded.

clone size	D gene	J gene	V gene	CDR3 protein	CDR3 DNA
-	-	TRBJ1-1	TRBV5-1	CASNPEWGWDTEAFF	TGCGCCAGCAATCCGGAGTGGGGCTGGGACACTGAAGCTTTCTTT
-	TRBD2	TRBJ2-1	TRBV5-1	CASSLAPSREDEQFF	TGCGCCAGCAGCTTGGCCCCATCTCGGGAGGATGAGCAGTTCTTC
-	TRBD2	TRBJ2-7	TRBV15	CATSRISSGRFPYEQYF	TGTGCCACCAGCAGAATCTCTAGCGGGAGGTTCCCCTACGAGCAGTACTTC
-	-	TRBJ2-3	TRBV5-1	CASSLERRTDTQYF	TGCGCCAGCAGCTTGGAGCGTCGCACAGATACGCAGTATTTT
-	TRBD1	TRBJ1-1	TRBV27	CASSSLYRGNTEAFF	TGTGCCAGCAGCTCACTCTACAGGGGTAACACTGAAGCTTTCTTT
once	TRBD1	TRBJ2-3	TRBV7-9	CASSRGTGESTDTQYF	TGTGCCAGCAGCCGTGGGACAGGCGAGAGCACAGATACGCAGTATTTT
-	-	TRBJ2-3	TRBV7-2	CASSFRQTTDTQYF	TGTGCCAGCAGCTTCCGACAGACCACAGATACGCAGTATTTT
-	TRBD2	TRBJ2-1	TRBV7-9	CASSSDTSGAYNEQFF	TGTGCCAGCAGCTCAGACACTAGCGGGGCCTACAATGAGCAGTTCTTC
-	-	TRBJ1-5	TRBV29-1	CSAAAGSNQPQHF	TGCAGCGCCGCAGCGGGGAGCAATCAGCCCCAGCATTTT
-	-	TRBJ1-2	TRBV6-1	CASSDTGHYGYTF	TGTGCCAGCAGTGATACAGGGCACTATGGCTACACCTTC
-	TRBD1	TRBJ1-2	TRBV3-1/TRBV3-2	CASSGMEDRRGYTF	TGTGCCAGCAGCGGTATGGAGGACAGGAGAGGCTACACCTTC
-	-	TRBJ2-1	TRBV6-2/TRBV6-3	CASSYPRSYNEQFF	TGTGCCAGCAGTTACCCCAGGTCCTACAATGAGCAGTTCTTC
-	TRBD1	TRBJ2-7	TRBV5-4	CASSYGQDYEQYF	TGTGCCAGCAGCTACGGACAGGACTACGAGCAGTACTTC
-	-	TRBJ2-7	TRBV19	CASNPAGNGYEQYF	TGTGCCAGTAACCCCGCGGGGAATGGCTACGAGCAGTACTTC
-	-	TRBJ1-2	TRBV9	CASRSPGSNYGYTF	TGTGCCAGCCGTTCTCCAGGGTCCAACTATGGCTACACCTTC
-	-	TRBJ1-1	TRBV18	CASSYGDTEAFF	TGTGCCAGCTCGTACGGGGACACTGAAGCTTTCTTT
-	TRBD1	TRBJ2-5	TRBV29-1	CSASAGGQETQYF	TGCAGCGCCAGCGCAGGGGGACAAGAGACCCAGTACTTC
-	-	TRBJ2-7	TRBV12-3/TRBV12-4	CASSTGYDEQYF	TGTGCCAGCAGTACGGGGTATGACGAGCAGTACTTC
-	TRBD1	TRBJ1-5	TRBV27	CASTTTGGGNQPQHF	TGTGCCAGCACCACGACAGGGGGTGGGAATCAGCCCCAGCATTTT
-	-	TRBJ2-1	TRBV7-9	CASSLVGGGPYNEQFF	TGTGCCAGCAGCTTAGTAGGGGGGGGACCCTACAATGAGCAGTTCTTC
-	-	TRBJ2-3	TRBV7-9	CASSPQRSGDQRNTQYF	TGTGCCAGCAGTCCACAAAGGAGCGGAGACCAACGTAATACGCAGTATTTT
-	-	TRBJ2-1	TRBV3-1/TRBV3-2	CASSQSHGSSYNEQFF	TGTGCCAGCAGCCAATCCCACGGGAGCTCCTACAATGAGCAGTTCTTC
-	-	TRBJ1-5	TRBV24-1	CATSDSLDRCQRQPQHF	TGTGCCACCAGTGACTCACTTGACAGGTGCCAAAGGCAGCCCCAGCATTTT
-	TRBD1	TRBJ1-2	TRBV6-2/TRBV6-3	CASSYPVGTGPYGYTF	TGTGCCAGCAGTTACCCGGTCGGGACAGGCCCGTATGGCTACACCTTC
-	-	TRBJ2-3	TRBV28	CASSPRLDSTDTQYF	TGTGCCAGCAGTCCCCGACTAGATTCCACAGATACGCAGTATTTT
-	TRBD2	TRBJ2-7	TRBV4-1	CASSPLFHRLAGLSYEQYF	TGCGCCAGCAGCCCCCTGTTCCACCGACTAGCGGGTTTATCCTACGAGCAGTACTTC
-	TRBD2	TRBJ2-1	TRBV12-5	CASGLGQREKQFF	TGTGCTAGTGGTTTGGGTCAGCGGGAGAAGCAGTTCTTC
-	TRBD2	TRBJ2-1	TRBV5-1	CASSLTSGGDEQFF	TGCGCCAGCAGCTTGACTAGCGGGGGCGATGAGCAGTTCTTC
-	-	TRBJ2-3	TRBV11-2	CASSLEFGWSRTDTQYF	TGTGCCAGCAGCTTGGAGTTCGGGTGGTCGCGGACAGATACGCAGTATTTT
-	-	TRBJ2-1	TRBV5-1	CASSPTTLYNEQFF	TGCGCCAGCAGCCCCACGACTCTCTACAATGAGCAGTTCTTC
-	-	TRBJ2-7	TRBV5-1	CASSLGTPSYEQYF	TGCGCCAGCAGCTTGGGGACACCATCCTACGAGCAGTACTTC
-	-	TRBJ2-7	TRBV20-1	CSASFIYEQYF	TGCAGTGCTAGCTTTATCTACGAGCAGTACTTC
many	TRBD2	TRBJ2-3	TRBV6-5	CASRLSGGTDTQYF	TGTGCCAGCAGACTTAGCGGGGGCACAGATACGCAGTATTTT
-	TRBD2	TRBJ2-7	TRBV9	CASSPYGGSGYEQYF	TGTGCCAGCAGCCCTTACGGGGGGAGTGGCTACGAGCAGTACTTC
-	TRBD2	TRBJ2-2	TRBV30	CAWKVLAGGTGELFF	TGTGCCTGGAAAGTTCTAGCGGGTGGCACCGGGGAGCTGTTTTTT
-	-	TRBJ1-1	TRBV12-5	CASGLAPGGIFFGNTEAFF	TGTGCTAGTGGTTTGGCTCCGGGGGGAATATTCTTCGGGAACACTGAAGCTTTCTTT
few	-	TRBJ2-2	TRBV7-9	CASSLRVGGWTGELFF	TGTGCCAGCAGCTTACGGGTAGGAGGTTGGACCGGGGAGCTGTTTTTT
-	-	TRBJ2-1	TRBV7-9	CASCLGSDDEQFF	TGTGCCAGCTGCTTAGGGAGTGACGATGAGCAGTTCTTC
-	TRBD1	TRBJ2-1	TRBV27	CASSSPSGTGNNEQFF	TGTGCCAGCAGTTCACCGTCCGGGACAGGCAACAATGAGCAGTTCTTC
once	TRBD1	TRBJ2-7	TRBV2	CASRDRGTFYEQYF	TGTGCCAGCAGGGACAGGGGTACTTTCTACGAGCAGTACTTC
-	-	TRBJ2-5	TRBV15	CATSRGQPEETQYF	TGTGCCACCAGCAGAGGACAGCCGGAGGAGACCCAGTACTTC
-	-	TRBJ2-1	TRBV6-5	CASSYRLEGSYNEQFF	TGTGCCAGCAGTTACCGACTGGAGGGCTCCTACAATGAGCAGTTCTTC
-	-	TRBJ2-3	TRBV5-1	CASSLAEGRTKAQYF	TGCGCCAGCAGCTTGGCCGAGGGTAGAACCAAGGCGCAGTATTTT
-	TRBD2	TRBJ2-7	TRBV5-4	CASSSRTSGRSYEQYF	TGTGCCAGCAGCTCCCGGACTAGCGGGAGGAGCTACGAGCAGTACTTC
-	-	TRBJ1-6	TRBV6-5	CASRHRDDSPLHF	TGTGCCAGTAGACACAGGGATGATTCACCCCTCCACTTT
few	-	TRBJ1-6	TRBV5-6	CASSLVGTPDSPLHF	TGTGCCAGCAGCTTGGTGGGGACACCCGATTCACCCCTCCACTTT
-	-	TRBJ1-4	TRBV18	CASSTGGHPTNEKLFF	TGTGCCAGCTCAACTGGGGGACACCCAACTAATGAAAAACTGTTTTTT